Following are 31 T cell receptor beta chains from one sample sequenced in a study of cytomegalovirus exposure and HLA in healthy donors. Use of 60 Vbeta and 13 Jbeta primers characterized the PCR. The method was immunoSEQ multiplex PCR; TCRdb's version includes in-frame clones alone and lacks a portion of them. This sample carries about 180,000 clones, 70% to 85% of them seen once, and the ten largest clones take roughly 1.4%. The specimen sequenced was PBMCs. The receptors derive from a young man in good health and CMV-seronegative.

This clone was observed once. The chain is built from TRBV18 and TRBJ1-2; tentative D call: TRBD1 (6 bases). Germline values: CDR1 KGHSH, CDR2 LQKENI. The CDR3 loop spans 16 amino acids. V lost 6 bases, J lost 6 bases, and 23 bases lay in between. The CDR3: CASSPKPLTGRDGYTF. The DNA for the CDR3 is TGTGCCAGCTCGCCAAAACCCCTTACAGGGAGGGATGGCTACACCTTC.

On this clone: The DNA is left out, because the CDR3 cannot be placed on it with certainty; the CDR3 is given as TCRdb lists it. V and J are TRBV29-1 and TRBJ1-1; the D call of TRBD1 is as the table states it, not checked on the DNA. The CDR3 has 12 residues if both end residues are counted. The germline gives CDR1 SQVTM, CDR2 ANQGSEA. CDR3: CSVVGPGTISFF.

The rearrangement links TRBV15 to TRBJ1-4, with D uncertain. With 1 base removed from V and 5 bases from J, the gap between germline ends came to 8 bases. Germline V gene data show CDR1 as LNHNV and CDR2 as YYDKDF (reference sequence). The length of the CDR3 is 14 residues. CDR3 sequence: CATSRAGDNEKLFF. The CDR3 nucleotides are TGTGCCACCAGCAGAGCGGGAGACAATGAAAAACTGTTTTTT.

This sequence joins TRBV25-1 and TRBJ2-5, with 7 positions matching TRBD2. V trimming: 2 bases; J trimming: 4 bases; junction bases outside the gene matches: 7. The CDR3 length is 15 residues. Germline assignment: CDR1 MGHDK and CDR2 SYGVNS. The CDR3, as DNA: TGTGCCAGCAGTGAAAGCGGGGTTCGGGGAGAGACCCAGTACTTC. Protein: CASSESGVRGETQYF.

This chain connects TRBV7-8 to TRBJ1-4; 9 bases line up with TRBD1. CDR1 is SGHVS, CDR2 FQNEAQ, per germline. The CDR3 has 15 residues. V lost 5 bases, J lost 6 bases, and 7 bases stayed unmatched. The CDR3 coding sequence is TGTGCCAGCAGCCCAGGGACAGGGATCGATGAAAAACTGTTTTTT. Translating gives CASSPGTGIDEKLFF. Full variable domain (missing parts from reference TRBV7-8 and TRBJ1-4): GAGVSQSPRYKVAKRGQDVALRCDPISGHVSLFWYQQALGQGPEFLTYFQNEAQLDKSGLPSDRFFAERPEGSVSTLKIQRTQQEDSAVYLCASSPGTGIDEKLFFGSGTQLSVL.

The J gene is TRBJ2-7, the V gene TRBV4-3, with 10 positions matching TRBD1. Per germline, CDR1 LGHNA and CDR2 YSLEER. The CDR3 consists of 16 residues. The V and J ends lost 4 bases and 2 bases, in that order; junction bases with no gene match: 8. CDR3 sequence: CASSPQLDRGTYEQYF. CDR3 bases: TGCGCCAGCAGCCCCCAACTGGACAGGGGGACCTACGAGCAGTACTTC.

This chain uses TRBV5-1 with TRBJ2-3, with 9 bases lining up with TRBD2. V was pared by 4 bases and J by 3 bases, with 6 bases of the junction left unmatched. The CDR3 sequence is 15 residues long. Germline lookup yields CDR1 SGHRS and CDR2 YFSETQ. The CDR3 region is CASSRGGARTDTQYF. DNA of the CDR3: TGCGCCAGCAGCCGCGGGGGGGCCAGGACAGATACGCAGTATTTT.

This CDR3 is CASSVSAGELFF. CDR3 sequence (DNA): TGTGCCAGCAGCGTATCGGCCGGGGAGCTGTTTTTT. J is TRBJ2-2 and V is TRBV9, with D hard to call. This CDR3 has 12 amino acids. Germline V CDR1 and CDR2: SGDLS, YYNGEE. Between the trimmed V and J ends, which lost 1 base and 6 bases, there was a span of 4 bases.

Here the CDR3 DNA reads TGCAGCGTTCCAGAACAGGGCACAGATACGCAGTATTTT. Translation: CSVPEQGTDTQYF. V is TRBV29-1 and J is TRBJ2-3, with D possibly matching TRBD1 (5 bases). The CDR3 is 13 residues long. Germline V gene sequence: CDR1 SQVTM, CDR2 ANQGSEA. V lost 5 bases and J 1 base, leaving 10 bases between the germline ends.

There are a few counts of this clone. The rearrangement joins TRBV30 to TRBJ1-2, with D unclear. Germline lookup yields CDR1 GTSNPN and CDR2 SVGIG (reference sequence). The CDR3 loop spans 13 amino acids. The germline V and J ends were trimmed by 6 bases and 5 bases, with 16 bases remaining between them. The CDR3 protein is CACRRSWTYGYTF. The CDR3 DNA reads TGTGCCTGTCGGAGGTCCTGGACTTATGGCTACACCTTC.

This chain connects TRBV19 to TRBJ1-1; the D gene is possibly TRBD1 (5 bases). Per the germline V gene, CDR1 is LNHDA and CDR2 is SQIVND (reference sequence). V was cut by 4 bases and J by 0 bases, with 21 bases left in between. The CDR3 runs to 18 residues. The CDR3 DNA is TGTGCCAGTAGTAAGAGGAATCAAATAGGGGAAATGAACACTGAAGCTTTCTTT. This encodes CASSKRNQIGEMNTEAFF.

The gene calls are TRBV30 and TRBJ1-2, with no clear D. Trimming took off 2 bases at V and 0 bases at J, with 7 bases between the two ends. CDR1 is GTSNPN and CDR2 is SVGIG in the germline V gene (reference sequence). The CDR3 consists of 13 residues. In DNA form, the CDR3 reads TGTGCCTGGAGTCCCGACACTAACTATGGCTACACCTTC. Amino acid sequence: CAWSPDTNYGYTF.

This clone was recorded a few times. This chain joins TRBV10-3 and TRBJ2-6, with TRBD2 as a possible D gene (6 bases). V was shortened by 3 bases and J by 4 bases, with 13 bases between the two germline ends. The CDR3 runs 16 residues. Germline lookup yields CDR1 ENHRY and CDR2 SYGVKD. The CDR3 nucleotides read TGTGCCATCAGTGAAGTGGAGGGCTCCGGGGCCAACGTCCTGACTTTC. Its protein product is CAISEVEGSGANVLTF.

V gene TRBV21-1 combines with J gene TRBJ1-2; the table's TRBD1 call for D was not verified on the DNA. TRBV21-1 is marked as a pseudogene. The CDR3 covers 15 residues. CDR3 DNA sequence: TGTGCCAGCAGCCCTCGGACAGGGGGCTTCTGTGGCTACACCTTC. Encoded protein: CASSPRTGGFCGYTF.

This clone was seen only once. The chain carries TRBV5-5 and TRBJ2-7; tentatively, D is TRBD1 (5 bases). Trimming removed 1 base at V and 2 bases at J, with 10 bases between. The CDR3 totals 14 residues. Germline CDR1 and CDR2: SGHKS and YYEKEE (reference sequence). The CDR3 nucleotides read TGTGCCAGCAGCTTGCTTCAGGGCACCTACGAGCAGTACTTC. Its translation: CASSLLQGTYEQYF.

This clone showed up just once. The chain couples TRBV18 to TRBJ1-2; 9 nucleotides align to TRBD1. CDR3 size: 13 residues. The V and J ends lost 8 bases and 7 bases, in that order; junction bases with no gene match: 8. The germline CDR1 and CDR2 sequences are KGHSH and LQKENI. The CDR3 sequence is CASASGTGLGYTF. CDR3 DNA: TGTGCCAGCGCCTCCGGGACAGGGCTTGGCTACACCTTC.

The chain combines TRBV30 with TRBJ2-2; 7 positions match TRBD1. Looked up from germline, CDR1 is GTSNPN and CDR2 is SVGIG (reference sequence). The CDR3 loop spans 14 amino acids. J was trimmed by 0 bases and V by 6 bases; bases with no gene match: 4. CDR3 loop: CACGDSPNTGELFF. CDR3 nucleotides: TGTGCCTGCGGGGACAGTCCGAACACCGGGGAGCTGTTTTTT.

Only one count was recorded for this clone. The chain joins TRBV7-9 to TRBJ1-2, with D possibly TRBD1 on 5 matching bases. Germline V gives CDR1 SEHNR, CDR2 FQNEAQ (reference sequence). There are 12 residues in the CDR3. Trimming pared 8 bases from V and 7 bases from J, leaving 14 bases between. CDR3: CASGALSGGYTF. The CDR3, as DNA: TGTGCCAGCGGGGCCCTGTCGGGTGGCTACACCTTC.

V gene TRBV7-2 combines with J gene TRBJ2-5, with D possibly TRBD1 on 6 matching bases. CDR3 size: 15 residues. Trimming stripped 1 base from V and 4 bases from J, with 13 bases between. Germline V gene data show CDR1 as SGHTA and CDR2 as FQGNSA. DNA for the CDR3: TGTGCCAGCAGCTTAGGGCCTGGACAGTTAGAGACCCAGTACTTC. As protein: CASSLGPGQLETQYF.

The chain uses TRBV27 and TRBJ2-7, with 8 nucleotides matching TRBD2. Germline V gene sequence: CDR1 MNHEY, CDR2 SMNVEV (reference sequence). The trim removed 2 bases at V and 0 bases at J, leaving 6 bases unmatched. There are 16 residues in the CDR3. This chain's CDR3 is CASSLHSGNPSYEQYF. The CDR3 DNA is TGTGCCAGCAGTTTACATAGCGGGAACCCCTCCTACGAGCAGTACTTC.

This chain connects TRBV7-2 to TRBJ2-1, with 7 bases fitting TRBD2. The CDR3 contains 16 residues. In germline, CDR1 is SGHTA, CDR2 FQGNSA. Unmatched junction bases numbered 10, after V lost 2 bases and J lost 6 bases. Written as DNA, the CDR3 is TGTGCCAGCAGCTTAATCGGAGAGCGGGGCTCCAATGAGCAGTTCTTC. It encodes CASSLIGERGSNEQFF.

V usage is TRBV29-1 and J usage is TRBJ1-1; D not resolved. Per the germline V gene, CDR1 is SQVTM and CDR2 is ANQGSEA. The CDR3 has 12 residues. The V end lost 6 bases, the J end lost 6 bases, and 14 bases lay between the germline ends. This chain's CDR3 is CSVRRERAEAFF. DNA for the CDR3: TGCAGCGTGCGTCGGGAGCGCGCTGAAGCTTTCTTT.

The V gene is TRBV2, the J gene TRBJ2-3; 8 bases are shared with TRBD1. Germline V gene data show CDR1 as SNHLY and CDR2 as FYNNEI. The J segment lost 2 bases and the V segment lost 6 bases, leaving 4 bases of the junction unmatched. This CDR3 is built from 14 residues. The CDR3 nucleotides read TGTGCCAGCAGGATGACAGGGGTCACAGATACGCAGTATTTT. This encodes CASRMTGVTDTQYF.

This clone has more than one count but fewer than ten. V is TRBV4-3 and J is TRBJ1-3; D gene uncertain. CDR1 is LGHNA, CDR2 YSLEER, per germline. V was clipped by 0 bases and J by 4 bases, with 7 bases between them. The CDR3 consists of 14 residues. The CDR3 DNA is TGCGCCAGCAGCCAAGATCCTGAGGGAAACACCATATATTTT. Its translation is CASSQDPEGNTIYF.

The chain links TRBV7-2 to TRBJ1-2, with TRBD1 identical over 9 bases. CDR1 is SGHTA and CDR2 is FQGNSA in the germline V gene. The CDR3 has 17 amino acids. V dropped 5 bases and J dropped 5; count of bases not matched to a gene: 15. CDR3 sequence: CASSPRDRVLGGYGYTF. For the CDR3, the DNA is TGTGCCAGCAGCCCAAGGGACAGGGTTTTAGGCGGGTATGGCTACACCTTC.

CDR3 loop: CASSSDRYEQYF. Here the CDR3 DNA reads TGTGCCAGTAGTTCGGACAGATACGAGCAGTACTTC. This chain connects TRBV19 to TRBJ2-7, with D tentatively TRBD1 (6 bases). The germline gives CDR1 LNHDA, CDR2 SQIVND (reference sequence). The CDR3 covers 12 residues. The V end lost 5 bases, the J end lost 4 bases, and 9 bases lay between the germline ends. Combining the CDR3 with reference TRBV19 and TRBJ2-7 gives the whole variable domain DGGITQSPKYLFRKEGQNVTLSCEQNLNHDAMYWYRQDPGQGLRLIYYSQIVNDFQKGDIAEGYSVSREKKESFPLTVTSAQKNPTAFYLCASSSDRYEQYFGPGTRLTVT.

This chain links TRBV9 with TRBJ2-7; D is possibly TRBD2 (6 bases). This CDR3 is 17 amino acids long. V was pared by 3 bases and J by 1 base, with 20 bases between. Germline CDR1 reads SGDLS; CDR2 reads YYNGEE. CDR3 DNA: TGTGCCAGCAGCGCCCCTGGGGCCGCTGGGGGGTCCTACGAGCAGTACTTC. Encoded protein: CASSAPGAAGGSYEQYF. Drawing the rest from reference TRBV9 and TRBJ2-7, the complete variable domain is DSGVTQTPKHLITATGQRVTLRCSPRSGDLSVYWYQQSLDQGLQFLIQYYNGEERAKGNILERFSAQQFPDLHSELNLSSLELGDSALYFCASSAPGAAGGSYEQYFGPGTRLTVT.

J is TRBJ2-2 and V is TRBV30, with 9 nucleotides matching TRBD1. The CDR3 is made up of 15 amino acids. Germline assignment: CDR1 GTSNPN and CDR2 SVGIG (reference sequence). The J segment lost 5 bases and the V segment lost 5 bases, leaving 9 bases of the junction unmatched. Written as DNA, the CDR3 is TGTGCCTGGCATAAGGGACAGGGAGGAACCGGGGAGCTGTTTTTT. This translates into CAWHKGQGGTGELFF.

The CDR3 bases are TGTGCCAGCAGCTTGGACGGCAGGGCGAGCTATGGCTACACCTTC. Translated: CASSLDGRASYGYTF. This chain links TRBV5-6 with TRBJ1-2; tentatively, D is TRBD1 (5 bases). Per the germline V gene, CDR1 is SGHDT and CDR2 is YYEEEE. This CDR3 contains 15 residues. Trimming shortened V by 0 bases and J by 4 bases, and 13 bases separated the two germline ends.

The rearrangement uses TRBV5-6 and TRBJ2-1, with 12 bases fitting TRBD2. The trim removed 3 bases at V and 6 bases at J, leaving 4 bases unmatched. Germline loops: CDR1 SGHDT, CDR2 YYEEEE. The CDR3 loop spans 15 amino acids. This chain's CDR3 is CASSWGLAGVNEQFF. CDR3 nucleotides: TGTGCCAGCAGCTGGGGACTAGCGGGCGTCAATGAGCAGTTCTTC. Together with reference TRBV5-6 and TRBJ2-1, the CDR3 gives the full variable domain: DAGVTQSPTHLIKTRGQQVTLRCSPKSGHDTVSWYQQALGQGPQFIFQYYEEEERQRGNFPDRFSGHQFPNYSSELNVNALLLGDSALYLCASSWGLAGVNEQFFGPGTRLTVL.

The genes are TRBV29-1 and TRBJ1-5, with D possibly TRBD1 on 5 matching bases. Germline values: CDR1 SQVTM, CDR2 ANQGSEA. This CDR3 comprises 13 residues. The CDR3, as DNA: TGCGCTAGCGGTTCGGACGCACAGGAGCCCCAGCATTTT. This encodes CASGSDAQEPQHF. Based on the CDR3 plus reference TRBV29-1 and TRBJ1-5, the full variable domain is SAVISQKPSRDICQRGTSLTIQCQVDSQVTMMFWYRQQPGQSLTLIATANQGSEATYESGFVIDKFPISRPNLTFSTLTVSNMSPEDSSIYLCASGSDAQEPQHFGDGTRLSIL.